These T cell receptor beta chains were read from a single sample in a study of regulatory T cells in long-lasting Graves disease. TCRdb reprocessed the multiplex PCR reads via MiXCR and lists one record per CDR3 protein. This sample has hundreds of thousands of distinct CDR3 sequences, with over 14% found just once. The sample was also reused in another study, on T cells in Graves' hyperthyroidism and ophthalmopathy.

This material consisted of peripheral blood mononuclear cells (PBMCs), taken at new diagnosis, from a patient treated with antithyroid drugs. These receptors originate from a woman between 35 and 50 years old with Graves disease. The CDR3 runs from the conserved cysteine through the conserved F or W. The D gene is left open where the match is weak. Where a row states a size, it is once, few, many or the class of an expanded clone; other rows omit it.

>NA|14|TRBJ1-5|NA|TRBV9
TGTGCCAGCAGCGTAGGGTGGGACAATCAGCCCCAGCATTTT
CASSVGWDNQPQHF
>TRBD2|16|TRBJ2-1|many|TRBV2
TGTGCCAGCAGTCCAAGCGGGAGTAGATATGGCAATGAGCAGTTCTTC
CASSPSGSRYGNEQFF
>NA|15|TRBJ2-1|NA|TRBV2
TGTGCCAGCAGCCCGCCGACTCCTTCCTACAATGAGCAGTTCTTC
CASSPPTPSYNEQFF
>NA|15|TRBJ1-2|many|TRBV6-1
TGTGCCAGCAGGATAACTTTTCAGGGAGACTATGGCTACACCTTC
CASRITFQGDYGYTF
>NA|16|TRBJ1-5|many|TRBV12-3/TRBV12-4
TGTGCCAGCAGTTTAGTGGGTCTAGGGGATAATCAGCCCCAGCATTTT
CASSLVGLGDNQPQHF
>NA|15|TRBJ1-4|NA|TRBV5-4
TGTGCCAGCAGCTGGGGCCAGGCAACTAATGAAAAACTGTTTTTT
CASSWGQATNEKLFF
>NA|14|TRBJ1-1|many|TRBV28
TGTGCCAGCAGTTTCTTAGGACCGAACACTGAAGCTTTCTTT
CASSFLGPNTEAFF
>TRBD1|15|TRBJ1-1|many|TRBV12-3/TRBV12-4
TGTGCCAGCAGTTTTGACAGGGGGCAGGGCACTGAAGCTTTCTTT
CASSFDRGQGTEAFF
>TRBD2|15|TRBJ2-3|NA|TRBV12-3/TRBV12-4
TGTGCCAGCAGTTTAGGTAGCGGGAGCACAGATAAGCAGTATTTT
CASSLGSGSTDKQYF
>NA|15|TRBJ2-7|few|TRBV20-1
TGCAGTGCTAGAGAGAAGGGCGACGGATCCTACGAGCAGTACTTC
CSAREKGDGSYEQYF
>NA|12|TRBJ2-5|few|TRBV28
TGTGCCAGCAGTATGGTAACGGAGACCCAGTACTTC
CASSMVTETQYF
>TRBD2|14|TRBJ2-3|few|TRBV5-1
TGCGCCACCAAGACTAGCGGGAGAACAGATACGCAGTATTTT
CATKTSGRTDTQYF
>TRBD2|17|TRBJ2-3|many|TRBV12-3/TRBV12-4
TGTGCCAGCAGTTTAGCTAAGGCGGGAGGGCGGAGAGATACGCAGTATTTT
CASSLAKAGGRRDTQYF
>TRBD1|19|TRBJ2-4|NA|TRBV6-5
TGTGCCAGCAGTTACTCGCCCACTGGACAGGGGAGGGTCAAAAACATTCAGTACTTC
CASSYSPTGQGRVKNIQYF
>TRBD1|14|TRBJ2-1|NA|TRBV2
TGTGCCAGCAGTTCCGGGACAGGGGTAGATGAGCAGTTCTTC
CASSSGTGVDEQFF
>NA|13|TRBJ2-7|many|TRBV5-1
TGCGCCAGCAGGGGCACGGTAGTAGACGAGCAGTACTTC
CASRGTVVDEQYF
>NA|15|TRBJ2-7|NA|TRBV9
TGTGCCAGCAGCGTAGGCGGGGTCTCCCCCTACGAGCAGTACTTC
CASSVGGVSPYEQYF
>NA|13|TRBJ1-2|many|TRBV4-2
TGTGCCAGCAGCCAGCGAAAGGGAAATGGCTACACCTTC
CASSQRKGNGYTF
>TRBD2|17|TRBJ2-3|many|TRBV11-2
TGTGCCAGCAGCTTAGGGACTAGCGGGATAGGCACAGATACGCAGTATTTT
CASSLGTSGIGTDTQYF
>NA|16|TRBJ2-3|many|TRBV28
TGTGCCAGCAGCCCCGTTGGGGTGTCTAGCACAGATACGCAGTATTTT
CASSPVGVSSTDTQYF
>NA|11|TRBJ2-1|few|TRBV5-1
TGCGCCAGCAGCTCACCTAGCGAGCAGTTCTTC
CASSSPSEQFF
>NA|15|TRBJ2-1|NA|TRBV20-1
TGCAGTGCTATGGGGCTGGCGGGTGGAGGCAATGAGCAGTTCTTC
CSAMGLAGGGNEQFF
>NA|13|TRBJ1-2|few|TRBV12-3/TRBV12-4
TGTGCCAGCACCATTAGACAGGACTATGGCTACACCTTC
CASTIRQDYGYTF
>TRBD1|12|TRBJ1-1|many|TRBV2
TGTGCCAGCGACAGGGGGCGAGCTGAAGCTTTCTTT
CASDRGRAEAFF
>TRBD1|15|TRBJ2-7|many|TRBV4-2
TGTGCCAGCAGCCAAGACGAGACAGGGGCCTACGAGCAGTACTTC
CASSQDETGAYEQYF
>NA|17|TRBJ1-5|many|TRBV7-9
TGTGCCAGCAGCTTAGGAACCGACACCTATAGCAATCAGCCCCAGCATTTT
CASSLGTDTYSNQPQHF
>NA|17|TRBJ2-7|NA|TRBV5-6
TGTGCCAGCAGCTTGATTTCTGCGAGGCCGCCGCTGGGCGAGCAGTACTTC
CASSLISARPPLGEQYF
>NA|15|TRBJ1-2|NA|TRBV24-1
TGTGCCACCAGTGATGGGAGGGGACGTGGAGCGGGCTACACCTTC
CATSDGRGRGAGYTF
>TRBD1|18|TRBJ1-3|many|TRBV12-3/TRBV12-4
TGTGCCAGCAGTTTAGGACCCACAGGGGACGCTTTAGGAAACACCATATATTTT
CASSLGPTGDALGNTIYF
>NA|13|TRBJ1-5|many|TRBV28
TGTGCCAGCAGCCTCACGGGCAATCAGCCCCAGCATTTT
CASSLTGNQPQHF
>TRBD2|14|TRBJ2-3|many|TRBV27
TGTGCCAGCAGGCTAGCGGTATACACAGATACGCAGTATTTT
CASRLAVYTDTQYF
>NA|17|TRBJ2-5|many|TRBV19
TGTGCCAGTAGTAAGGGGCTAGCCCCCTTATTTCAAGAGACCCAGTACTTC
CASSKGLAPLFQETQYF
>NA|14|TRBJ1-1|few|TRBV6-1
TGTGCCAGCACCGCCGGCAGGGTGTACACTGAAGCTTTCTTT
CASTAGRVYTEAFF
>NA|13|TRBJ2-7|NA|TRBV5-1
TGCGCCAGCAGACAGGGCGCCCTCTACGAGCAGTACTTC
CASRQGALYEQYF
>TRBD2|17|TRBJ2-5|NA|TRBV20-1
TGCAGTGCTAGTCCCGGGACTAGCGGGAGGAGGGGGGAGACCCAGTACTTC
CSASPGTSGRRGETQYF
>TRBD1|15|TRBJ1-6|few|TRBV25-1
TGTGCCAGCAGTGAACTTGGGGACAGTAATTCACCCCTCCACTTT
CASSELGDSNSPLHF
>NA|15|TRBJ2-1|many|TRBV11-2
TGTGCCAGCAGCTTAAGCGGGACAGGTTACAATGAGCAGTTCTTC
CASSLSGTGYNEQFF
>NA|12|TRBJ2-5|many|TRBV20-1
TGCAGTGCTAGTTTCCTACAAGAGACCCAGTACTTC
CSASFLQETQYF
>TRBD1|18|TRBJ2-6|many|TRBV9
TGTGCCAGCAGCGTACCAGGACAGGGATCCTCTGGGGCCAACGTCCTGACTTTC
CASSVPGQGSSGANVLTF
>NA|12|TRBJ1-1|NA|TRBV2
TGTGCCAGCTCTACAGGGTTTCACGCAGCTTTCTTT
CASSTGFHAAFF
>TRBD2|19|TRBJ2-7|many|TRBV28
TGTGCCAGCAGTTTACTGCCCTTCCTTCTAGCGGGACTCTCCTACGAGCAGTACTTC
CASSLLPFLLAGLSYEQYF
>NA|14|TRBJ2-1|NA|TRBV5-5
TGTGCCAGCAGCTTGTCCCTCCCGGACAATGAGCAGTTCTTC
CASSLSLPDNEQFF